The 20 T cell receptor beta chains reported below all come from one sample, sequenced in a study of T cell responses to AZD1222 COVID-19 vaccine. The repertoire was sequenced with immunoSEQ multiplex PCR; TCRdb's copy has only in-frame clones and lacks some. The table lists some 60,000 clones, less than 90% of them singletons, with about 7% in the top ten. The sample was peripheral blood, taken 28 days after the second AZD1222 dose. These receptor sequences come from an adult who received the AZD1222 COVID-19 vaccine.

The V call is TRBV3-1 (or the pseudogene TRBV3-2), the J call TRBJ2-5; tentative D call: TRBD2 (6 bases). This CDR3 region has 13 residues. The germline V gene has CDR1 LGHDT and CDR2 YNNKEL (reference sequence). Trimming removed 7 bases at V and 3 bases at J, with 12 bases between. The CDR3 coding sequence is TGTGCCAGCACCACGCGGGGTAAAGAGACCCAGTACTTC. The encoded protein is CASTTRGKETQYF.

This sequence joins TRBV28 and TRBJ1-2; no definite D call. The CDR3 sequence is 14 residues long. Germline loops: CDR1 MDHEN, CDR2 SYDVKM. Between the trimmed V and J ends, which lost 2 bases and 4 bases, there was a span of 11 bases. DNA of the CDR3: TGTGCCAGCAGTTTAGCAGTACTCGGCTATGGCTACACCTTC. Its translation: CASSLAVLGYGYTF.

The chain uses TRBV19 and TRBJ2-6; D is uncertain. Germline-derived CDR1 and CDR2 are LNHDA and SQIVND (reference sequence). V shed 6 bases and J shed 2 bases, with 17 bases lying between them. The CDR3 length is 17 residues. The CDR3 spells CASSNGFIVAGANVLTF. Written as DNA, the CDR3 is TGTGCCAGTAGCAATGGGTTTATAGTGGCTGGGGCCAACGTCCTGACTTTC.

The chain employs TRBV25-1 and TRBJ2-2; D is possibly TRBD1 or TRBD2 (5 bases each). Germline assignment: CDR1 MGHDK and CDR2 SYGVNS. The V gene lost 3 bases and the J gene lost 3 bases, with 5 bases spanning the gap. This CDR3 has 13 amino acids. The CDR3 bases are TGTGCCAGCAGTGAGGGGGACACCGGGGAGCTGTTTTTT. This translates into CASSEGDTGELFF.

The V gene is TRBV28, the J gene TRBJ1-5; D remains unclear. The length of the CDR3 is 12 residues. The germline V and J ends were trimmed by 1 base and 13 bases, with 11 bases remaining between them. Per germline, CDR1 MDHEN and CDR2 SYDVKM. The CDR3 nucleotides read TGTGCCAGCAGTTTATTCGGGCAGACACAGCATTTT. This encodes CASSLFGQTQHF.

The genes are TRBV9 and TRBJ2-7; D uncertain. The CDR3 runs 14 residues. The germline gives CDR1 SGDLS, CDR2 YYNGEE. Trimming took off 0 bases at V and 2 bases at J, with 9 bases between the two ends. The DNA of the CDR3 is TGTGCCAGCAGCGTAGTTCCAGGCCCCTACGAGCAGTACTTC. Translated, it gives CASSVVPGPYEQYF.

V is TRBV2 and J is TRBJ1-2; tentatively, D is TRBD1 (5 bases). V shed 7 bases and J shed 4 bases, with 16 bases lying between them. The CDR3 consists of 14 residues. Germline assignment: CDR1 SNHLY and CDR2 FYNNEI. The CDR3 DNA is TGTGCCAGCACTGTATCCAGGGTAGGCTATGGCTACACCTTC. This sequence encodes CASTVSRVGYGYTF.

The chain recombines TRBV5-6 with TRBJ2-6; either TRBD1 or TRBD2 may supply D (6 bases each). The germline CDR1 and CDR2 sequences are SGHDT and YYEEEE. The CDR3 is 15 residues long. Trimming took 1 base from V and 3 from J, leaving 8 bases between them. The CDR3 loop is CASSLRGHGANVLTF. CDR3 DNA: TGTGCCAGCAGCTTGCGGGGGCATGGGGCCAACGTCCTGACTTTC.

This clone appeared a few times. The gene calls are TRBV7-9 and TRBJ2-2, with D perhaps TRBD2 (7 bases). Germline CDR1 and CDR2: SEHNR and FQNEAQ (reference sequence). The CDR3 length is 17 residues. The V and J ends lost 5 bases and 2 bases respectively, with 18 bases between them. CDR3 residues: CASSPQGRGGNTGELFF. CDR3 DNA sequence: TGTGCCAGCAGCCCCCAGGGGAGGGGGGGAAACACCGGGGAGCTGTTTTTT.

The CDR3 region has the DNA TGTGCCAGCAGCGAACCGTACAGGGATCGCAATCAGCCCCAGCATTTT. This gives the protein CASSEPYRDRNQPQHF. The V and J genes are TRBV6-2 or TRBV6-3 and TRBJ1-5, with a weak D call TRBD1 (6 bases). The germline CDR1 and CDR2 sequences are MNHEY and SVGEGT. The CDR3 totals 16 residues. The germline V and J ends were trimmed by 6 bases and 2 bases, with 17 bases remaining between them.

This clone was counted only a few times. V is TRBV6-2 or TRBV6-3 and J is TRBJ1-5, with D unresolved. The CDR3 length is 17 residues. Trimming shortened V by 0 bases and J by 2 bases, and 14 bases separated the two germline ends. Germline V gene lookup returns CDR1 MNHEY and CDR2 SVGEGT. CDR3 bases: TGTGCCAGCAGTTACTCGAGTACGAAGCTCGGCAATCAGCCCCAGCATTTT. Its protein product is CASSYSSTKLGNQPQHF.

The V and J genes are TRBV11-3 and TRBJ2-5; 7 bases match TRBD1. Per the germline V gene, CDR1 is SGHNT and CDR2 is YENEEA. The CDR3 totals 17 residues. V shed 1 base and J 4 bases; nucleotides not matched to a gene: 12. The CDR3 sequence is CASSLAIGDSPTETQYF. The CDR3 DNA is TGTGCCAGCAGCTTAGCGATAGGGGACAGCCCCACAGAGACCCAGTACTTC.

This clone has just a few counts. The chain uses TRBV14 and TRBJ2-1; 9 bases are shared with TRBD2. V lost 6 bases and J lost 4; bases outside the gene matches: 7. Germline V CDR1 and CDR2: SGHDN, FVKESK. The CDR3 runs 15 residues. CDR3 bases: TGTGCCAGCAGTCGGGAGACTAGCGGATACAATGAGCAGTTCTTC. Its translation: CASSRETSGYNEQFF.

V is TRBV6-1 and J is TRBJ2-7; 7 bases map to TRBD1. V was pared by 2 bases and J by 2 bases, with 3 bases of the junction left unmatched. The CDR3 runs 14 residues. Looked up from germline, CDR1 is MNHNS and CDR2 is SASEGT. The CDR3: CASSEPTGAYEQYF. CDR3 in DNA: TGTGCCAGCAGTGAACCAACAGGGGCCTACGAGCAGTACTTC.

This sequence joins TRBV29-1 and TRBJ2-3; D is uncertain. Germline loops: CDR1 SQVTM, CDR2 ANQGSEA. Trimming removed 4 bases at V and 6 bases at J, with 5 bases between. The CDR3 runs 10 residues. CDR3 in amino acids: CSVADDTQYF. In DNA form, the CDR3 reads TGCAGCGTTGCGGATGATACGCAGTATTTT.

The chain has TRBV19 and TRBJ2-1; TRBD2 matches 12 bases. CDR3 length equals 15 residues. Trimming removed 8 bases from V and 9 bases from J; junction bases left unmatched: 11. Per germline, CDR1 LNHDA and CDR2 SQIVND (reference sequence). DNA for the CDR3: TGTGCCAGTGTCCGACTAGCGGGAGAGACGGGTGAGCAGTTCTTC. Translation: CASVRLAGETGEQFF.

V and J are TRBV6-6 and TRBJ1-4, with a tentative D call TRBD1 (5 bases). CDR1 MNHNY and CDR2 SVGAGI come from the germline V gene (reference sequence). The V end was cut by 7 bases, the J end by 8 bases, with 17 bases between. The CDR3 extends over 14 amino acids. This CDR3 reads CASNPGTEGEKLFF. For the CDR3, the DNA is TGTGCCAGCAACCCCGGGACGGAGGGCGAAAAACTGTTTTTT.

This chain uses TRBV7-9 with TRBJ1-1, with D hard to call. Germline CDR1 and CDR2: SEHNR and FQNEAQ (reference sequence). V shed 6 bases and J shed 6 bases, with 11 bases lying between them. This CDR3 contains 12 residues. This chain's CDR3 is CASRGLSAEAFF. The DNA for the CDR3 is TGTGCCAGCAGGGGGTTGTCTGCTGAAGCTTTCTTT. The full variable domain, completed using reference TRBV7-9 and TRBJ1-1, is DTGVSQNPRHKITKRGQNVTFRCDPISEHNRLYWYRQTLGQGPEFLTYFQNEAQLEKSRLLSDRFSAERPKGSFSTLEIQRTEQGDSAMYLCASRGLSAEAFFGQGTRLTVV.

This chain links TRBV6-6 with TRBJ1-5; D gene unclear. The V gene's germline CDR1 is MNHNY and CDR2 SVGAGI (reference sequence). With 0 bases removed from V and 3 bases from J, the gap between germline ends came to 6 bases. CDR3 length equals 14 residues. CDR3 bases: TGTGCCAGCAGTTACTCAGCTTTCAATCAGCCCCAGCATTTT. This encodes CASSYSAFNQPQHF.

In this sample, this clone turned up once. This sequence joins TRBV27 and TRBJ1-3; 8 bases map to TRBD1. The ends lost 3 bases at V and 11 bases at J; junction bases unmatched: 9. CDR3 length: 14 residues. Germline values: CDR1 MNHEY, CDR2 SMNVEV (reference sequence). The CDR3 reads CASSFSGQGRPIYF. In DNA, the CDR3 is TGTGCCAGCAGTTTCTCCGGACAGGGTAGACCCATATATTTT.